Listed below are T cell receptor beta chains from one sample, sequenced in a study of OX40 agonist ivuxolimab in advanced cancers. Some clones are missing from TCRdb's copy, which holds only in-frame ones; the method was immunoSEQ multiplex PCR. The sample holds over 20,000 clones, roughly 90% seen once. The sample consisted of CD4+ or CD8+ T cells sorted from blood, taken in a trial of the OX40 agonist ivuxolimab. Source of these receptors: an adult with an advanced solid tumor such as melanoma, head and neck, liver or kidney cancer. CDR3s include the opening cysteine and the closing phenylalanine or tryptophan. D genes are given only for firm matches. Where a row states a size, it is once, few, many or the class of an expanded clone; other rows omit it.

V gene: TRBV9
J gene: TRBJ1-1
D gene: -
clone size: -
CDR3 protein: CASSVEGARVRTEAFF
CDR3 DNA: TGTGCCAGCAGCGTAGAAGGGGCGCGGGTTCGCACTGAAGCTTTCTTT

V gene: TRBV7-9
J gene: TRBJ2-7
D gene: -
clone size: once
CDR3 protein: CASSPTGNYEQYF
CDR3 DNA: TGTGCCAGCAGCCCGACAGGAAACTACGAGCAGTACTTC

V gene: TRBV5-5
J gene: TRBJ1-2
D gene: -
clone size: -
CDR3 protein: CASSLVGTQYGYTF
CDR3 DNA: TGTGCCAGCAGCTTAGTGGGGACACAATACGGCTACACCTTC

V gene: TRBV28
J gene: TRBJ2-3
D gene: TRBD1
clone size: -
CDR3 protein: CASSLGTGDSDTQYF
CDR3 DNA: TGTGCCAGCAGTTTGGGGACAGGGGATTCAGATACGCAGTATTTT

V gene: TRBV11-2
J gene: TRBJ1-3
D gene: -
clone size: -
CDR3 protein: CASSPAPRGSGNTIYF
CDR3 DNA: TGTGCCAGCAGCCCCGCCCCCCGGGGATCCGGAAACACCATATATTTT

V gene: TRBV6-5
J gene: TRBJ1-5
D gene: -
clone size: -
CDR3 protein: CASRHLGEPQHF
CDR3 DNA: TGTGCCAGCAGACACCTAGGTGAGCCCCAGCATTTT

V gene: TRBV19
J gene: TRBJ1-5
D gene: -
clone size: once
CDR3 protein: CASSVVGQPQHF
CDR3 DNA: TGTGCCAGTAGCGTGGTTGGCCAGCCCCAGCATTTT

V gene: TRBV29-1
J gene: TRBJ2-7
D gene: -
clone size: -
CDR3 protein: CSVERHQGSYEQYF
CDR3 DNA: TGCAGCGTTGAGAGGCACCAAGGCTCCTACGAGCAGTACTTC

V gene: TRBV28
J gene: TRBJ2-5
D gene: TRBD1
clone size: -
CDR3 protein: CASSAPTGVLQETQYF
CDR3 DNA: TGTGCCAGCAGTGCCCCCACAGGGGTCCTCCAAGAGACCCAGTACTTC

V gene: TRBV13
J gene: TRBJ2-7
D gene: -
clone size: -
CDR3 protein: CASSLGRVFYYEQYF
CDR3 DNA: TGTGCCAGCAGCTTAGGCCGCGTTTTTTACTACGAGCAGTACTTC

V gene: TRBV2
J gene: TRBJ2-1
D gene: -
clone size: few
CDR3 protein: CASSEALANEQFF
CDR3 DNA: TGTGCCAGCAGTGAAGCGCTTGCCAATGAGCAGTTCTTC

V gene: TRBV6-1
J gene: TRBJ2-3
D gene: -
clone size: -
CDR3 protein: CASSEASYRDPTDTQYF
CDR3 DNA: TGTGCCAGCAGTGAAGCTTCGTACAGGGACCCCACAGATACGCAGTATTTT

V gene: TRBV20-1
J gene: TRBJ2-1
D gene: -
clone size: -
CDR3 protein: CSAWYNEQFF
CDR3 DNA: TGCAGTGCCTGGTACAATGAGCAGTTCTTC

V gene: TRBV4-1
J gene: TRBJ1-4
D gene: -
clone size: -
CDR3 protein: CASSLEDEKLFF
CDR3 DNA: TGCGCCAGCAGCCTCGAAGACGAAAAACTGTTTTTT

V gene: TRBV7-2
J gene: TRBJ1-2
D gene: -
clone size: -
CDR3 protein: CASSRSPGYGYTF
CDR3 DNA: TGTGCCAGCAGCCGAAGTCCGGGGTATGGCTACACCTTC

V gene: TRBV7-2
J gene: TRBJ2-3
D gene: TRBD2
clone size: -
CDR3 protein: CASRHEVVAGSTDTQYF
CDR3 DNA: TGTGCCAGCAGACACGAGGTGGTAGCGGGTAGCACAGATACGCAGTATTTT

V gene: TRBV10-1
J gene: TRBJ2-1
D gene: -
clone size: -
CDR3 protein: CASSDPGNEQFF
CDR3 DNA: TGCGCCAGCAGTGATCCAGGGAATGAGCAGTTCTTC

V gene: TRBV11-2
J gene: TRBJ2-7
D gene: -
clone size: -
CDR3 protein: CASSQIYEQYF
CDR3 DNA: TGTGCCAGCAGCCAGATCTACGAGCAGTACTTC